One sample yielded the 20 T cell receptor beta chains listed below, sequenced in a study of shared clonotypes between healthy human individuals. Assay used: immunoSEQ multiplex PCR; TCRdb lists only in-frame clones, some missing. The sample consists of 2,500,000 or so clones, 80% to 95% of them appearing once. The sample was naive CD4+ T cells from PBMCs. Subset given: CD45RA+ positively selected. The receptors come from a man in his late teens or twenties in good health. Some clones in this sample may be carry-over from other donors' samples.

This chain links TRBV6-1 with TRBJ1-2, with D unresolved. The CDR3 extends over 14 amino acids. V gave up 2 bases and J gave up 4 bases, with 11 bases separating them. CDR1 and CDR2 (germline): MNHNS, SASEGT. CDR3 region: CASSELAGVYGYTF. In nucleotides, the CDR3 is TGTGCCAGCAGTGAACTCGCCGGGGTCTATGGCTACACCTTC.

This CDR3 reads CATSVDSQETQYF. The CDR3 DNA follows: TGTGCCACCAGCGTGGACTCACAAGAGACCCAGTACTTC. The V gene is TRBV15, the J gene TRBJ2-5, with D perhaps TRBD2 (5 bases). This CDR3 is built from 13 residues. Germline V gene data show CDR1 as LNHNV and CDR2 as YYDKDF (reference sequence). V was pared by 5 bases and J by 2 bases, with 9 bases between.

V and J are TRBV29-1 and TRBJ2-5; possible D gene TRBD2, 6 bases. Germline values: CDR1 SQVTM, CDR2 ANQGSEA. CDR3 length equals 14 residues. Between the trimmed V and J ends, which lost 1 base and 4 bases, there was a span of 13 bases. The CDR3 bases are TGCAGCGTTGAAGTCGTCGGGAGTGGAGAGACCCAGTACTTC. Its protein product is CSVEVVGSGETQYF.

The chain carries TRBV7-9 and TRBJ2-7; no clear D gene. V was clipped by 4 bases and J by 2 bases, with 9 bases between them. The germline CDR1 and CDR2 sequences are SEHNR and FQNEAQ (reference sequence). The CDR3 loop spans 13 amino acids. The chain's CDR3 is CASSSSGAYEQYF. CDR3 nucleotide sequence: TGTGCCAGCAGCTCATCAGGCGCCTACGAGCAGTACTTC.

The chain links TRBV7-2 to TRBJ2-5, with 9 bases that match TRBD1. The CDR3 spans 15 residues. V lost 2 bases and J lost 9; bases outside the gene matches: 10. The V gene's germline CDR1 is SGHTA and CDR2 FQGNSA. CDR3 DNA: TGTGCCAGCAGCTTACCTACAGGGGGCGCCCCCGCCCAGTACTTC. This codes for CASSLPTGGAPAQYF. Complete variable domain (other parts from reference TRBV7-2 and TRBJ2-5): GAGVSQSPSNKVTEKGKDVELRCDPISGHTALYWYRQSLGQGLEFLIYFQGNSAPDKSGLPSDRFSAERTGGSVSTLTIQRTQQEDSAVYLCASSLPTGGAPAQYFGPGTRLLVL.

V is TRBV4-2 and J is TRBJ2-4, with 12 bases matching TRBD1. V lost 2 bases and J lost 8; bases outside the gene matches: 10. CDR1 is LGHNA, CDR2 YNFKEQ, per germline. The CDR3 totals 17 residues. The CDR3 DNA reads as TGTGCCAGCAGCCAACAGACTGAGGGACAGGGGGCGGACATTCAGTACTTC. Residues: CASSQQTEGQGADIQYF.

The chain combines TRBV2 with TRBJ2-1; 14 nucleotides agree with TRBD2. Germline assignment: CDR1 SNHLY and CDR2 FYNNEI. The CDR3 runs to 16 residues. Trimming at V came to 6 bases and at J to 4 bases, leaving 5 bases not matched to a gene. The DNA of the CDR3 is TGTGCCAGCAGAGCCCGGACTAGCGGGGGGTACAATGAGCAGTTCTTC. This codes for CASRARTSGGYNEQFF. The whole variable domain, remainder taken from reference TRBV2 and TRBJ2-1, is EPEVTQTPSHQVTQMGQEVILRCVPISNHLYFYWYRQILGQKVEFLVSFYNNEISEKSEIFDDQFSVERPDGSNFTLKIRSTKLEDSAMYFCASRARTSGGYNEQFFGPGTRLTVL.

The rearrangement links TRBV19 to TRBJ2-1; TRBD1 agrees at 9 bases. The CDR3 totals 13 residues. The ends lost 6 bases at V and 6 bases at J; junction bases unmatched: 3. Germline V gene sequence: CDR1 LNHDA, CDR2 SQIVND (reference sequence). The DNA of the CDR3 is TGTGCCAGTAGCCGGACAGGGGTCAATGAGCAGTTCTTC. Amino acids: CASSRTGVNEQFF.

This sequence joins TRBV5-4 and TRBJ2-5; 11 positions agree with TRBD2. The CDR3 spans 16 residues. In germline, CDR1 is SGHNT, CDR2 YYREEE (reference sequence). Trimming removed 4 bases from V and 5 bases from J; junction bases left unmatched: 10. CDR3 amino acids: CASSVGLAGGDETQYF. In DNA form, the CDR3 reads TGTGCCAGCAGCGTTGGACTAGCGGGTGGGGATGAGACCCAGTACTTC.

This clone appeared a single time. This sequence joins TRBV4-1 and TRBJ2-3; 8 nucleotides match TRBD2. The junction had 3 bases not matched to a gene; V was cut back by 4 bases and J by 0 bases. Germline CDR1 reads MGHRA; CDR2 reads YSYEKL. This CDR3 has 15 amino acids. CDR3 sequence: CASSPTSGSTDTQYF. CDR3 in DNA: TGCGCCAGCAGCCCCACTAGCGGAAGCACAGATACGCAGTATTTT.

The chain couples TRBV27 to TRBJ2-7, with 8 bases identical to TRBD2. Germline V gene data show CDR1 as MNHEY and CDR2 as SMNVEV (reference sequence). This CDR3 is built from 15 residues. Trimming cost V 6 bases and J 2 bases; bases outside gene matches: 9. CDR3 bases: TGTGCCAGCAGCCACCTGGCGGGAGGAACCTACGAGCAGTACTTC. This codes for CASSHLAGGTYEQYF.

For this clone: The sample has other DNA sequences that encode this CDR3 too. The chain recombines TRBV7-9 with TRBJ2-5, with D perhaps given as TRBD1 or TRBD2 (6 bases each). The germline V gene encodes CDR1 SEHNR and CDR2 FQNEAQ (reference sequence). Trimming stripped 0 bases from V and 2 bases from J, with 7 bases between. The CDR3 has 14 amino acids. The CDR3 coding sequence is TGTGCCAGCAGCTTAGCAGGGGGGCAAGAGACCCAGTACTTC. Translation: CASSLAGGQETQYF.

V is TRBV7-9 and J is TRBJ2-2; D uncertain. The CDR3 runs to 15 residues. V lost 8 bases and J 3 bases, leaving 16 bases between the germline ends. Germline CDR1 SEHNR, CDR2 FQNEAQ (reference sequence). The CDR3 loop is CASWRGFRDTGELFF. CDR3 in DNA: TGTGCCAGCTGGCGAGGTTTTAGGGACACCGGGGAGCTGTTTTTT.

This chain uses TRBV6-5 with TRBJ2-5; perhaps TRBD2 as D (6 bases). The CDR3 has 15 residues. V lost 6 bases and J lost 2, with 16 bases in between. CDR1 and CDR2 (germline): MNHEY, SVGAGI. Written as DNA, the CDR3 is TGTGCCAGCAGATGGCGATATAGCGGACAAGAGACCCAGTACTTC. Its translation is CASRWRYSGQETQYF.

The V call is TRBV18, the J call TRBJ2-5, with D tentatively TRBD2 (7 bases). This CDR3 region has 17 residues. V lost 3 bases and J 1 base, leaving 18 bases between the germline ends. Germline assignment: CDR1 KGHSH and CDR2 LQKENI. The CDR3 nucleotides read TGTGCCAGCTCACCCCGAGGGGGGGTCCTGGCCCAAGAGACCCAGTACTTC. It specifies CASSPRGGVLAQETQYF.

Notes on this clone: Other nucleotide sequences from this sample produce the same CDR3. The J gene is TRBJ1-5, the V gene TRBV30; a weak D match, TRBD1 (6 bases). Per germline, CDR1 GTSNPN and CDR2 SVGIG (reference sequence). The CDR3 covers 13 residues. V lost 0 bases, J lost 7 bases, and 10 bases lay in between. The CDR3 coding sequence is TGTGCCTGGAGTGTACAGGGAGGACAGCCCCAGCATTTT. Amino acid sequence: CAWSVQGGQPQHF. The variable domain in full, with the rest retrieved from reference TRBV30 and TRBJ1-5, is SQTIHQWPATLVQPVGSPLSLECTVEGTSNPNLYWYRQAAGRGLQLLFYSVGIGQISSEVPQNLSASRPQDRQFILSSKKLLLSDSGFYLCAWSVQGGQPQHFGDGTRLSIL.

The rearrangement links TRBV19 to TRBJ1-2; no firm D call. V lost 5 bases to trimming and J lost 2 bases, with 12 bases between them. CDR3 length: 14 amino acids. Germline lookup yields CDR1 LNHDA and CDR2 SQIVND (reference sequence). The CDR3 loop reads CASSYDGSNYGYTF. Written as DNA, the CDR3 is TGTGCCAGTAGTTATGACGGATCAAACTATGGCTACACCTTC.

This rearrangement joins TRBV28 to TRBJ2-1; perhaps TRBD2 as D (5 bases). The V gene lost 5 bases and the J gene lost 5 bases, with 19 bases spanning the gap. The CDR3 runs to 16 residues. Germline values: CDR1 MDHEN, CDR2 SYDVKM. CDR3 residues: CASSGEVRGFNNEQFF. The CDR3 nucleotides are TGTGCCAGCAGTGGTGAAGTTCGGGGTTTTAACAATGAGCAGTTCTTC.

This clone was recorded once. The chain carries TRBV19 and TRBJ2-3, with D unresolved. Germline CDR1 reads LNHDA; CDR2 reads SQIVND (reference sequence). Deletions cut 5 bases from V and 4 bases from J, with 7 bases between. This CDR3 comprises 12 residues. CDR3 sequence reads: CASSPRSDTQYF. CDR3 nucleotide sequence: TGTGCCAGTAGTCCTCGTTCAGATACGCAGTATTTT.

With regard to this clone: This CDR3 is also generated by other DNA sequences in the sample. This chain links TRBV11-2 with TRBJ2-5; D remains ambiguous. The ends were cut back, 0 bases at V and 4 bases at J, with 3 bases in the middle. Per germline, CDR1 SGHAT and CDR2 FQNNGV. There are 12 residues in the CDR3. DNA for the CDR3: TGTGCCAGCAGCTTAGATTTAGAGACCCAGTACTTC. It is translated as CASSLDLETQYF. The full variable domain, its missing parts supplied by reference TRBV11-2 and TRBJ2-5, is EAGVAQSPRYKIIEKRQSVAFWCNPISGHATLYWYQQILGQGPKLLIQFQNNGVVDDSQLPKDRFSAERLKGVDSTLKIQPAKLEDSAVYLCASSLDLETQYFGPGTRLLVL.